These T cell receptor beta chains were read from a single sample in a study of identical twins. Each CDR3 protein is one row after TCRdb ran MiXCR on the 5' RACE reads. The sample holds about 520,000 distinct CDR3 sequences, roughly a fifth seen once. Another study also made use of these data, one on T cells expressing NK-cell markers.

Material for sequencing was CD4+ T cells sorted from blood. Source of these receptors: a woman aged 18-29 years in good health. CDR3s include the opening cysteine and the closing phenylalanine or tryptophan. Fields, in order: V gene, D gene, clone size, J gene, CDR3 protein, CDR3 DNA. The D gene is left open where the match is weak. Size is omitted from some rows. Given values are once, few, many or a class for expanded clones.

V gene: TRBV20-1
D gene: NA
clone size: many
J gene: TRBJ1-2
CDR3 protein: CSARANGYTF
CDR3 DNA: TGCAGTGCTAGAGCTAATGGCTACACCTTC

V gene: TRBV4-2
D gene: TRBD2
clone size: many
J gene: TRBJ2-3
CDR3 protein: CASSQVFSGGISTDTQYF
CDR3 DNA: TGTGCCAGCAGCCAAGTTTTTAGCGGGGGGATCAGCACAGATACGCAGTATTTT

V gene: TRBV24-1
D gene: NA
clone size: few
J gene: TRBJ2-1
CDR3 protein: CATSDPTSYNEQFF
CDR3 DNA: TGTGCCACCAGTGATCCAACCTCCTACAATGAGCAGTTCTTC

V gene: TRBV6-5
D gene: NA
clone size: NA
J gene: TRBJ2-2
CDR3 protein: CASSYSAAPNTGELFF
CDR3 DNA: TGTGCCAGCAGTTACTCAGCGGCTCCGAACACCGGGGAGCTGTTTTTT

V gene: TRBV9
D gene: TRBD2
clone size: many
J gene: TRBJ2-1
CDR3 protein: CASSVRGGSVYNEQFF
CDR3 DNA: TGTGCCAGCAGCGTAAGAGGCGGGAGTGTTTACAATGAGCAGTTCTTC

V gene: TRBV29-1
D gene: TRBD1
clone size: few
J gene: TRBJ1-3
CDR3 protein: CSAQGAGGNTIYF
CDR3 DNA: TGCAGCGCGCAGGGGGCTGGTGGAAACACCATATATTTT

V gene: TRBV12-3/TRBV12-4
D gene: TRBD2
clone size: once
J gene: TRBJ2-3
CDR3 protein: CASSLARRGGGADTQYF
CDR3 DNA: TGTGCCAGCAGTTTAGCGCGTCGCGGGGGTGGGGCAGATACGCAGTATTTT

V gene: TRBV3-1
D gene: NA
clone size: NA
J gene: TRBJ2-7
CDR3 protein: CASRPGSRHEQYF
CDR3 DNA: TGTGCCAGCAGACCCGGGAGTCGCCACGAGCAGTACTTC

V gene: TRBV20-1
D gene: NA
clone size: few
J gene: TRBJ2-3
CDR3 protein: CSAGPAGTTDTQYF
CDR3 DNA: TGCAGTGCCGGCCCCGCAGGGACCACAGATACGCAGTATTTT

V gene: TRBV12-3/TRBV12-4
D gene: TRBD1
clone size: NA
J gene: TRBJ2-3
CDR3 protein: CASRSSGTGDNTQYF
CDR3 DNA: TGTGCCAGCAGATCGTCCGGGACAGGGGATAATACGCAGTATTTT

V gene: TRBV12-3/TRBV12-4
D gene: NA
clone size: many
J gene: TRBJ1-1
CDR3 protein: CASSLGQIHTEAFF
CDR3 DNA: TGTGCCAGCAGTTTAGGCCAGATACACACTGAAGCTTTCTTT

V gene: TRBV11-2
D gene: NA
clone size: NA
J gene: TRBJ1-1
CDR3 protein: CASSSPTRGGTEAFF
CDR3 DNA: TGTGCCAGCAGCTCACCGACAAGGGGTGGCACTGAAGCTTTCTTT

V gene: TRBV5-5
D gene: NA
clone size: NA
J gene: TRBJ2-7
CDR3 protein: CASSLARTSYEQYF
CDR3 DNA: TGTGCCAGCAGCTTGGCCCGGACCTCCTACGAGCAGTACTTC

V gene: TRBV10-3
D gene: TRBD2
clone size: many
J gene: TRBJ2-5
CDR3 protein: CAISESRGGETQYF
CDR3 DNA: TGTGCCATCAGTGAGTCCCGCGGGGGAGAGACCCAGTACTTC

V gene: TRBV12-3/TRBV12-4
D gene: NA
clone size: few
J gene: TRBJ2-1
CDR3 protein: CASSYSANRDNEQFF
CDR3 DNA: TGTGCCAGCAGTTATTCCGCTAATCGAGACAATGAGCAGTTCTTC

V gene: TRBV7-2
D gene: NA
clone size: few
J gene: TRBJ1-4
CDR3 protein: CASSFQSRFEKLFF
CDR3 DNA: TGTGCCAGCAGCTTTCAGAGTCGGTTTGAAAAACTGTTTTTT

V gene: TRBV5-1
D gene: NA
clone size: NA
J gene: TRBJ1-1
CDR3 protein: CASSLGGEDTEAFF
CDR3 DNA: TGCGCCAGCAGCTTGGGAGGGGAGGACACTGAAGCTTTCTTT

V gene: TRBV20-1
D gene: TRBD2
clone size: NA
J gene: TRBJ2-2
CDR3 protein: CSARVAGGLNTGELFF
CDR3 DNA: TGCAGTGCTAGAGTAGCGGGAGGCCTGAACACCGGGGAGCTGTTTTTT

V gene: TRBV3-1
D gene: NA
clone size: few
J gene: TRBJ2-6
CDR3 protein: CASRTKIGSGANVLTF
CDR3 DNA: TGTGCCAGCCGGACAAAGATAGGCTCTGGGGCCAACGTCCTGACTTTC

V gene: TRBV5-1
D gene: NA
clone size: NA
J gene: TRBJ1-1
CDR3 protein: CASRRGQGTEAFF
CDR3 DNA: TGCGCCAGCCGGCGGGGGCAAGGCACTGAAGCTTTCTTT

V gene: TRBV4-2
D gene: NA
clone size: few
J gene: TRBJ1-1
CDR3 protein: CASSPGNQGRNTEAFF
CDR3 DNA: TGTGCCAGCAGCCCGGGCAATCAGGGGCGTAACACTGAAGCTTTCTTT

V gene: TRBV3-1
D gene: NA
clone size: few
J gene: TRBJ2-5
CDR3 protein: CASSQRIRGLTQETQYF
CDR3 DNA: TGTGCCAGCAGCCAAAGGATCAGGGGACTAACTCAAGAGACCCAGTACTTC

V gene: TRBV11-3
D gene: NA
clone size: few
J gene: TRBJ2-3
CDR3 protein: CASSRRDLTDTQYF
CDR3 DNA: TGTGCCAGCAGCCGTAGGGACCTCACAGATACGCAGTATTTT

V gene: TRBV6-1
D gene: NA
clone size: NA
J gene: TRBJ1-5
CDR3 protein: CASRPPGVGQPQHF
CDR3 DNA: TGTGCCAGCAGACCCCCAGGGGTTGGCCAGCCCCAGCATTTT

V gene: TRBV10-3
D gene: TRBD2
clone size: few
J gene: TRBJ2-3
CDR3 protein: CAGGTSGDTQYF
CDR3 DNA: TGTGCCGGGGGGACTAGCGGGGATACGCAGTATTTT

V gene: TRBV4-3
D gene: NA
clone size: NA
J gene: TRBJ2-1
CDR3 protein: CASSQNLGGGSYNEQFF
CDR3 DNA: TGCGCCAGCAGCCAAAATCTAGGGGGAGGTTCATACAATGAGCAGTTCTTC

V gene: TRBV14
D gene: NA
clone size: NA
J gene: TRBJ2-7
CDR3 protein: CASSKNWPYEQYF
CDR3 DNA: TGTGCCAGCAGCAAGAACTGGCCCTACGAGCAGTACTTC

V gene: TRBV27
D gene: NA
clone size: once
J gene: TRBJ1-6
CDR3 protein: CASSWGPNSPLHF
CDR3 DNA: TGTGCCAGCAGTTGGGGACCTAATTCACCCCTCCACTTT

V gene: TRBV7-2
D gene: TRBD1
clone size: NA
J gene: TRBJ1-2
CDR3 protein: CASSDRVDLPRYGYTF
CDR3 DNA: TGTGCCAGCTCGGACAGGGTGGATCTTCCGCGGTATGGCTACACCTTC

V gene: TRBV12-3/TRBV12-4
D gene: NA
clone size: few
J gene: TRBJ1-1
CDR3 protein: CASSFASSTEAFF
CDR3 DNA: TGTGCCAGCAGTTTTGCCAGCAGCACTGAAGCTTTCTTT

V gene: TRBV5-1
D gene: NA
clone size: NA
J gene: TRBJ1-6
CDR3 protein: CASSLGQYARSSYNSPLHF
CDR3 DNA: TGCGCCAGCAGCTTGGGACAGTACGCGAGGAGCTCCTATAATTCACCCCTCCACTTT

V gene: TRBV10-3
D gene: NA
clone size: many
J gene: TRBJ2-5
CDR3 protein: CAIRGEGETQYF
CDR3 DNA: TGTGCCATCAGGGGCGAGGGAGAGACCCAGTACTTC

V gene: TRBV27
D gene: NA
clone size: NA
J gene: TRBJ1-6
CDR3 protein: CASSPNGRTYNSPLHF
CDR3 DNA: TGTGCCAGCAGTCCTAACGGGAGGACCTATAATTCACCCCTCCACTTT

V gene: TRBV20-1
D gene: TRBD2
clone size: NA
J gene: TRBJ2-7
CDR3 protein: CSARDLELAVSYEQYF
CDR3 DNA: TGCAGTGCTAGAGATCTGGAACTAGCGGTCTCCTACGAGCAGTACTTC

V gene: TRBV11-2
D gene: NA
clone size: NA
J gene: TRBJ1-1
CDR3 protein: CASSLDQGRDTEAFF
CDR3 DNA: TGTGCCAGCAGCTTAGATCAGGGGCGGGACACTGAAGCTTTCTTT

V gene: TRBV20-1
D gene: NA
clone size: few
J gene: TRBJ1-1
CDR3 protein: CSPRGGTEAFF
CDR3 DNA: TGCAGCCCAAGGGGTGGCACTGAAGCTTTCTTT